This is a list of T cell receptor beta chains from one sample in a study of blood T cells in healthy people across ages. TCRdb reprocessed the 5' RACE reads with MiXCR, giving one entry per CDR3 protein. The sample carries around 1.5 million distinct CDR3 sequences, 30% to 40% recorded once. Specimen: blood. The origin of the receptors is a woman in her 30s in good health. Each CDR3 is given with its conserved first and last residue. Fields, in order: J gene, CDR3 length, V gene, CDR3 protein.

>TRBJ2-3|14|TRBV20-1
CGASTRGSVYTQYF
>TRBJ2-3|16|TRBV29-1
CSVYPIAGGGADAQYF
>TRBJ1-2|16|TRBV4-1
CASSHPRRGIGYGYTF
>TRBJ2-1|16|TRBV4-1
CASSQTGPAEGDEQFF
>TRBJ1-6|13|TRBV4-1
CASSQANGIPLHF
>TRBJ2-3|15|TRBV20-1
CSAPRLAGSTDTQYF
>TRBJ2-5|14|TRBV6-6
CASSYRTGEETQYF
>TRBJ2-3|14|TRBV30
CAWSLLASTDTQYF
>TRBJ2-7|15|TRBV6-1
CASSEGAAGTYEQYF
>TRBJ2-1|16|TRBV20-1
CSAREVRGQSYNEQFF
>TRBJ2-1|15|TRBV5-1
CASSTRDGFYNEQFF
>TRBJ1-6|15|TRBV4-2
CASSQDYGQNSPLHF
>TRBJ1-1|18|TRBV5-1
CASSLPDRLDRSRIEAFF
>TRBJ2-1|13|TRBV3-1
CASTRQGGNEQFF
>TRBJ1-5|13|TRBV20-1
CSASKGGNQPQHF
>TRBJ1-1|16|TRBV6-1
CASRSEHGRGNTEAFF
>TRBJ2-5|19|TRBV3-1
CASSQDRASGRNGPETQYF
>TRBJ2-1|12|TRBV7-2
CASSLVVGEQFF
>TRBJ2-5|14|TRBV6-1
CASTPLRRLETQYF
>TRBJ2-3|19|TRBV21-1
CASSKDGGTGTPSTDTQYF
>TRBJ1-2|14|TRBV29-1
CSVPSTGANYGYTF
>TRBJ1-1|15|TRBV5-1
CASSLRQLVLAEAFF
>TRBJ2-7|15|TRBV27
CASSFTGSSVREQYF
>TRBJ1-2|13|TRBV7-9
CASSFTGSDGYTF